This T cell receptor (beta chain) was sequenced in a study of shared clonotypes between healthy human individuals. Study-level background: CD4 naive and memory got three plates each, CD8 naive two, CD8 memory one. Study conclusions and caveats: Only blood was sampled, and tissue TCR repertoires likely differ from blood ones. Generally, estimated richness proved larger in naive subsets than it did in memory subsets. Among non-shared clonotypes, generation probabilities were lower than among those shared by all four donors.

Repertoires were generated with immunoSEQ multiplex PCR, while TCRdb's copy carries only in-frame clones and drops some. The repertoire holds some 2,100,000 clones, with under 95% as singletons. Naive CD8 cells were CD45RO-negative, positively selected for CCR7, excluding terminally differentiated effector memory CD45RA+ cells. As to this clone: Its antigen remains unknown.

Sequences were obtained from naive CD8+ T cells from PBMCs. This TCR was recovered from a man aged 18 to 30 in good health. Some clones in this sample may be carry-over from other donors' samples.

The CDR3 DNA follows: TGTGCCAGCAGTTTAAACCCCGCTGAGCAGTTCTTC. Its protein product is CASSLNPAEQFF. V is TRBV27 and J is TRBJ2-1; unclear D gene. V dropped 2 bases and J dropped 9 bases, with 8 bases sitting between them. The CDR3 extends over 12 amino acids. Germline loops: CDR1 MNHEY, CDR2 SMNVEV (reference sequence).